These 2 T cell receptor beta chains were sequenced from one sample in a study of blood T cell repertoires in COVID-19. Method: immunoSEQ multiplex PCR; TCRdb's copy keeps in-frame clones and lacks some. The table has 200,000 or so clones, approximately 83% seen once. Source material: PBMCs or T cells enriched from blood (not recorded which). All receptors derive from a woman aged 40 to 55 with acute COVID-19.

The chain couples TRBV6-2 or TRBV6-3 to TRBJ2-3, with D possibly matching TRBD2 (6 bases). Trimming shortened V by 2 bases and J by 5 bases, and 23 bases separated the two germline ends. CDR1 MNHEY and CDR2 SVGEGT come from the germline V gene. The CDR3 is 18 amino acids. The DNA for the CDR3 is TGTGCCAGCAGTTACACCGACCCTCGGGCGGGGATCGGAGATACGCAGTATTTT. Protein: CASSYTDPRAGIGDTQYF.

The chain joins TRBV24-1 to TRBJ2-2, with D possibly being TRBD1 (6 bases). Trimming shortened V by 3 bases and J by 3 bases, and 10 bases separated the two germline ends. Germline lookup yields CDR1 KGHDR and CDR2 SFDVKD. CDR3 size: 15 residues. The CDR3 region is CATSDPGVYTGELFF. DNA of the CDR3: TGTGCCACCAGTGATCCAGGGGTCTACACCGGGGAGCTGTTTTTT.